The T cell receptor (beta chain) described here comes from a study of blood T cell repertoires in COVID-19. The data were produced by immunoSEQ multiplex PCR, yet TCRdb's version contains in-frame clones alone and is incomplete. The sample consists of under 150,000 clones, around 89% of them appearing once. This CDR3 is 18 amino acids long. CDR1 and CDR2 (germline): KGHDR, SFDVKD. V lost 2 bases and J lost 5; bases outside the gene matches: 11. The sequence was collected from a man aged 45-65 years with active or convalescent COVID-19. Source material: peripheral blood. The J gene is TRBJ1-2, the V gene TRBV24-1; TRBD1 matches 12 bases. As DNA, the CDR3 is TGTGCCACCAGTGATTCTCCCGGGACAGGGGGCTTTTATTATGGCTACACCTTC. Translated: CATSDSPGTGGFYYGYTF.